This TCR beta chain was sequenced in a study of identical twins. Overall study findings and caveats: Without tracking the same donors, conclusions rested on cross-sectional statistical analysis. Beta clonotypes that were abundant in cord blood contained fewer insertions, a pattern absent from memory repertoires.

The CDR3 has 15 amino acids. V lost 0 bases and J 0 bases, leaving 6 bases between the germline ends. Germline loops: CDR1 ENHRY, CDR2 SYGVKD. This clonotype has just a few counts. What it binds is not known. Template switching added a universal primer binding site, and final cDNA carried unique molecular identifiers. One entry per CDR3 protein, called by TCRdb with MiXCR from the 5' RACE reads. The profile covers about 530,000 distinct CDR3 sequences, with 20% to 25% appearing a single time and 0.48% taken by the ten largest. The same data also contributed to another study, on yellow fever vaccine responses in identical twins.

The chain has TRBV10-3 and TRBJ1-5; no definite D call. The clonotype comes from a woman younger than 35 in good health. Sequenced sample: CD4+ T cells sorted from blood. The CDR3 coding sequence is TGTGCCATCAGTGAGTCGATGTATAGCAATCAGCCCCAGCATTTT. Protein: CAISESMYSNQPQHF.